These 29 T cell receptor beta chains originate from one sample sequenced in a study of T cells in Graves' hyperthyroidism and ophthalmopathy. Researchers took RNA transcripts and amplified the TCR beta CDR3 regions from them. In the first-round RT-PCR of the TCR CDR3, the HTBI primer set was used. Via MiXCR, TCRdb re-called the multiplex PCR reads, giving one row per CDR3 protein. Here the sample spans 470,000 or so distinct CDR3 sequences, around 20% being singletons. Sequenced: blood. The source is a man aged 18 to 30 with Graves' hyperthyroidism.

In its sample, this clonotype was seen many times. The rearrangement links TRBV7-8 to TRBJ1-2; D is perhaps TRBD1 (5 bases). The V and J ends lost 2 bases and 2 bases respectively, with 15 bases between them. This CDR3 is built from 16 residues. In germline, CDR1 is SGHVS, CDR2 FQNEAQ. This CDR3 is CASSLSVQGNNYGYTF. The CDR3 region has the DNA TGTGCCAGCAGCTTATCGGTTCAGGGAAACAACTATGGCTACACCTTC. The entire variable domain, with the rest obtained from reference TRBV7-8 and TRBJ1-2, is as follows: GAGVSQSPRYKVAKRGQDVALRCDPISGHVSLFWYQQALGQGPEFLTYFQNEAQLDKSGLPSDRFFAERPEGSVSTLKIQRTQQEDSAVYLCASSLSVQGNNYGYTFGSGTRLTVV.

V is TRBV7-6 and J is TRBJ2-7; D not resolved. Trimming took 0 bases from V and 9 from J, leaving 15 bases between them. Per germline, CDR1 SGHVS and CDR2 FNYEAQ. The CDR3 consists of 14 residues. CDR3 residues: CASSLAALTGRQYF. The CDR3 DNA is TGTGCCAGCAGCTTAGCGGCCCTTACTGGCAGGCAGTACTTC.

About this clonotype: At one end, the junction sequence differs from germline, possibly due to a read error. The chain links TRBV27 to TRBJ1-1, with TRBD1 matching over 9 bases. The CDR3 loop spans 14 amino acids. Germline values: CDR1 MNHEY, CDR2 SMNVEV (reference sequence). CDR3 sequence: CASSWTGVSTEACF. The CDR3 DNA sequence: TGTGCCAGCAGTTGGACAGGGGTAAGCACTGAAGCTTGCTTT.

This clonotype was detected ten times or more. CDR3 sequence reads: CASSPTWDRGLGQETQYF. The CDR3 DNA reads TGTGCCAGCAGCCCCACCTGGGACAGGGGGCTGGGCCAAGAGACCCAGTACTTC. The chain recombines TRBV11-1 with TRBJ2-5, with 12 bases that match TRBD1. Germline CDR1 SGHAT, CDR2 FQDESV (reference sequence). The CDR3 sequence is 18 residues long. V shed 5 bases and J 1 base; nucleotides not matched to a gene: 11.

V is TRBV27 and J is TRBJ2-7; D gene unclear. The CDR3 is 11 residues long. CDR1 is MNHEY and CDR2 is SMNVEV in the germline V gene (reference sequence). V lost 9 bases, J lost 6 bases, and 12 bases lay in between. The CDR3 reads CARRPSREQYF. The CDR3 nucleotides read TGTGCCAGACGCCCTAGTCGCGAGCAGTACTTC.

This clonotype was seen at least ten times. The chain combines TRBV6-1 with TRBJ2-7; TRBD1 aligns across 9 bases. Unmatched junction bases numbered 8, after V lost 5 bases and J lost 6 bases. The CDR3 is 14 amino acids. Germline values: CDR1 MNHNS, CDR2 SASEGT. DNA for the CDR3: TGTGCCAGCAGTCCAACCTGGACAGGGGTCGAGCAGTACTTC. Amino acid sequence: CASSPTWTGVEQYF.

This clonotype was seen repeatedly, ten times or more. The chain uses TRBV28 and TRBJ2-7, with TRBD1 matching over 7 bases. The CDR3 is made up of 16 amino acids. CDR1 and CDR2 (germline): MDHEN, SYDVKM. Unmatched junction bases numbered 11, after V lost 6 bases and J lost 0 bases. CDR3 sequence reads: CASSFVPGQFSYEQYF. In DNA, the CDR3 is TGTGCCAGCAGCTTTGTTCCGGGACAGTTCTCCTACGAGCAGTACTTC.

This clonotype has more than one count but fewer than ten. The chain combines TRBV2 with TRBJ1-2, with a tentative D call TRBD1 (6 bases). The germline V gene has CDR1 SNHLY and CDR2 FYNNEI. This CDR3 region has 15 residues. Trimming shortened V by 2 bases and J by 4 bases, and 14 bases separated the two germline ends. The CDR3, as DNA: TGTGCCAGCAGTGAAAATAGCGGGGGCAGCTATGGCTACACCTTC. It encodes CASSENSGGSYGYTF.

This clonotype was seen at least ten times. The chain carries TRBV6-1 and TRBJ2-5; D remains unclear. The CDR3 runs 12 residues. Germline loops: CDR1 MNHNS, CDR2 SASEGT. The V and J ends lost 0 bases and 3 bases respectively, with 2 bases between them. The CDR3 spells CASSEAEETQYF. CDR3 bases: TGTGCCAGCAGTGAAGCGGAAGAGACCCAGTACTTC.

This clonotype was seen many times. CDR3 sequence: CASSYHSITYEQYF. CDR3 coding DNA: TGTGCCAGCAGTTACCACAGTATAACCTACGAGCAGTACTTC. The chain combines TRBV6-5 with TRBJ2-7; D is ambiguous. This CDR3 is 14 amino acids long. Trimming pared 2 bases from V and 2 bases from J, leaving 10 bases between. CDR1 and CDR2 (germline): MNHEY, SVGAGI.

This clonotype showed up many times. The rearrangement uses TRBV13 and TRBJ2-7; D gene uncertain. CDR3 size: 15 residues. Between the trimmed V and J ends, which lost 5 bases and 1 base, there was a span of 15 bases. Germline-derived CDR1 and CDR2 are PRHDT and FYEKMQ (reference sequence). CDR3 DNA: TGTGCCAGCAGCGCCGGCCAAGGGCTGTCCTACGAGCAGTACTTC. Residues: CASSAGQGLSYEQYF. Variable domain in full (rest from reference TRBV13 and TRBJ2-7): AAGVIQSPRHLIKEKRETATLKCYPIPRHDTVYWYQQGPGQDPQFLISFYEKMQSDKGSIPDRFSAQQFSDYHSELNMSSLELGDSALYFCASSAGQGLSYEQYFGPGTRLTVT.

About this clonotype: Possible read error: a much larger clone is one base away. This sequence joins TRBV10-3 and TRBJ1-5; D not certain. The CDR3 has 16 residues. Germline V lookup: CDR1 ENHRY, CDR2 SYGVKD. The V and J ends lost 0 bases and 3 bases respectively, with 12 bases between them. CDR3 sequence: CAISESLGPPNQPQHF. The CDR3 region has the DNA TGTGCCATCAGTGAGTCTTTGGGCCCTCCCAATCAGCCCCAGCATTTT.

This clonotype was seen only a few times. J is TRBJ2-6 and V is TRBV30; D is possibly TRBD2 (5 bases). The V gene's germline CDR1 is GTSNPN and CDR2 SVGIG (reference sequence). Trimming left V 8 bases short and J 4 bases short, with 15 bases between. The CDR3 runs to 14 residues. CDR3 sequence: CASLGGWGANVLTF. The DNA for the CDR3 is TGTGCCAGCTTGGGCGGGTGGGGGGCCAACGTCCTGACTTTC.

This clonotype was recorded many times. The CDR3 region is CASSFYIAGDQETQYF. CDR3 sequence (DNA): TGTGCCAGCAGTTTTTATATTGCGGGGGACCAAGAGACCCAGTACTTC. The rearrangement joins TRBV28 to TRBJ2-5; 7 nucleotides agree with TRBD2. Per germline, CDR1 MDHEN and CDR2 SYDVKM. V was clipped by 3 bases and J by 0 bases; unmatched bases: 7. The CDR3 extends over 16 amino acids.

V usage is TRBV20-1 and J usage is TRBJ2-7; perhaps TRBD1 as D (5 bases). The CDR3 is 14 residues long. CDR1 is DFQATT, CDR2 SNEGSKA, per germline (reference sequence). Trimming removed 3 bases at V and 0 bases at J, with 12 bases between. CDR3 bases: TGCAGTGCTAGGGGGCAGACGAGCTCCTACGAGCAGTACTTC. Amino acids: CSARGQTSSYEQYF.

This chain links TRBV9 with TRBJ2-6, with TRBD1 matching over 8 bases. The V gene's germline CDR1 is SGDLS and CDR2 YYNGEE. V dropped 7 bases and J dropped 2; count of bases not matched to a gene: 8. The CDR3 is made up of 16 amino acids. The CDR3 here is CASGGTGMAGANVLTF. As DNA, the CDR3 is TGTGCCAGCGGAGGGACAGGAATGGCTGGGGCCAACGTCCTGACTTTC. Supplemented by reference TRBV9 and TRBJ2-6, the full variable domain reads DSGVTQTPKHLITATGQRVTLRCSPRSGDLSVYWYQQSLDQGLQFLIQYYNGEERAKGNILERFSAQQFPDLHSELNLSSLELGDSALYFCASGGTGMAGANVLTFGAGSRLTVL.

This clonotype came up many times. V is TRBV27 and J is TRBJ1-1, with 12 bases identical to TRBD1. Per germline, CDR1 MNHEY and CDR2 SMNVEV (reference sequence). Trimming took 3 bases from V and 11 from J; bases not matched to a gene: 4. The CDR3 covers 13 residues. CDR3 in amino acids: CASSFRDRGPAFF. In DNA form, the CDR3 reads TGTGCCAGCAGTTTCCGGGACAGGGGGCCGGCTTTCTTT.

The chain uses TRBV11-2 and TRBJ2-4, with TRBD2 identical over 9 bases. The ends lost 0 bases at V and 0 bases at J; junction bases unmatched: 15. Germline V gene data show CDR1 as SGHAT and CDR2 as FQNNGV. CDR3 length equals 21 residues. This chain's CDR3 is CASSLDRSGLGLALAKNIQYF. CDR3 in DNA: TGTGCCAGCAGCTTAGATCGGTCCGGACTAGGACTAGCGTTAGCCAAAAACATTCAGTACTTC.

This clonotype has a count of ten or more. The chain joins TRBV28 to TRBJ2-7; tentative D call: TRBD1 (6 bases). Germline V gene data show CDR1 as MDHEN and CDR2 as SYDVKM. There are 14 residues in the CDR3. The germline V and J ends were trimmed by 5 bases and 4 bases, with 15 bases remaining between them. The CDR3 nucleotides read TGTGCCAGCAGTGCCCTGGACAGTTTTTACGAGCAGTACTTC. Translated, it gives CASSALDSFYEQYF.

This clonotype has at least ten counts. This chain links TRBV12-3 or TRBV12-4 with TRBJ1-2, with 7 bases matching TRBD1. With 3 bases clipped from V and 7 bases from J, the junction kept 5 bases outside the gene matches. The CDR3 covers 13 residues. DNA for the CDR3: TGTGCCAGCAGTTTTGGACAGGACGTTGGCTACACCTTC. Translation: CASSFGQDVGYTF.

This clonotype was counted ten times or more. The rearrangement links TRBV2 to TRBJ2-6, with 8 bases lining up with TRBD1. The trim removed 4 bases at V and 2 bases at J, leaving 4 bases unmatched. The CDR3 covers 16 residues. CDR1 and CDR2 from the germline V gene are SNHLY and FYNNEI. This CDR3 reads CASSARGLTGANVLTF. CDR3 DNA: TGTGCCAGCAGTGCCAGGGGGCTAACTGGGGCCAACGTCCTGACTTTC.

There are many counts of this clonotype. This chain connects TRBV27 to TRBJ2-7; 8 bases match TRBD1. The CDR3 totals 14 residues. The ends lost 6 bases at V and 3 bases at J; junction bases unmatched: 7. CDR1 is MNHEY and CDR2 is SMNVEV in the germline V gene (reference sequence). CDR3 residues: CASRGGQGNYEQYF. The CDR3 DNA sequence: TGTGCCAGCAGGGGAGGACAGGGTAACTACGAGCAGTACTTC.

This clonotype has more than one count but fewer than ten. This chain links TRBV11-2 with TRBJ2-3; D remains unclear. This CDR3 region has 16 residues. V was cut by 4 bases and J by 7 bases, with 21 bases left in between. Germline V gives CDR1 SGHAT, CDR2 FQNNGV. For the CDR3, the DNA is TGTGCCAGCAGCTCCGTTTTCCCGCACCTCGGGTATACGCAGTATTTT. As protein: CASSSVFPHLGYTQYF.

Comment on this clonotype: A read error is possible here, since a much larger clone lies one base away. The chain uses TRBV5-1 and TRBJ1-1, with 9 bases that match TRBD1. Per germline, CDR1 SGHRS and CDR2 YFSETQ. This CDR3 has 13 residues. Trimming took 6 bases from V and 5 from J; bases not matched to a gene: 5. DNA of the CDR3: TGCGCCAGCATGACAGGGGGGGCAACTGAAGCTTTCTTT. Its translation: CASMTGGATEAFF.

This clonotype was detected a few times. This chain connects TRBV20-1 to TRBJ2-7; a possible D gene is TRBD2 (5 bases). Per the germline V gene, CDR1 is DFQATT and CDR2 is SNEGSKA (reference sequence). The CDR3 is made up of 13 amino acids. Trimming left V 4 bases short and J 0 bases short, with 10 bases between. The CDR3 loop is CSATGRDSYEQYF. In DNA, the CDR3 is TGCAGTGCTACAGGACGGGACTCCTACGAGCAGTACTTC.

This clonotype showed up many times. The V and J genes are TRBV9 and TRBJ1-5; 9 nucleotides line up with TRBD1. Trimming removed 3 bases from V and 3 bases from J; junction bases left unmatched: 7. The germline V gene has CDR1 SGDLS and CDR2 YYNGEE. CDR3 size: 16 residues. The CDR3 here is CASSAGDRESNQPQHF. CDR3 in DNA: TGTGCCAGCAGCGCTGGGGACAGGGAATCCAATCAGCCCCAGCATTTT.

This sequence joins TRBV12-3 or TRBV12-4 and TRBJ1-2; D is perhaps TRBD1 (6 bases). This CDR3 is built from 16 residues. V was clipped by 4 bases and J by 0 bases, with 15 bases between them. The CDR3 is CASSSVGGEANYGYTF. CDR3 sequence (DNA): TGTGCCAGCAGTTCCGTAGGGGGAGAAGCTAACTATGGCTACACCTTC.

This clonotype was detected a few times. This chain links TRBV7-8 with TRBJ1-2, with a possible D match to TRBD1 (5 bases). Germline lookup yields CDR1 SGHVS and CDR2 FQNEAQ. Between the trimmed V and J ends, which lost 1 base and 4 bases, there was a span of 22 bases. The CDR3 extends over 18 amino acids. CDR3 protein: CASSLVSREAGSGYGYTF. The CDR3 DNA reads as TGTGCCAGCAGCTTAGTCTCCAGGGAGGCTGGGTCTGGCTATGGCTACACCTTC. The whole variable domain, remainder taken from reference TRBV7-8 and TRBJ1-2, is GAGVSQSPRYKVAKRGQDVALRCDPISGHVSLFWYQQALGQGPEFLTYFQNEAQLDKSGLPSDRFFAERPEGSVSTLKIQRTQQEDSAVYLCASSLVSREAGSGYGYTFGSGTRLTVV.

This chain connects TRBV6-4 to TRBJ2-7; TRBD1 aligns across 10 bases. Germline trimming cut 10 bases from V and 5 bases from J; bases unmatched to any gene: 8. The CDR3 length is 13 residues. Looked up from germline, CDR1 is MRHNA and CDR2 is SNTAGT. CDR3 protein: CATGRTGGNEQYF. The CDR3 nucleotides read TGTGCCACTGGCCGGACAGGGGGAAACGAGCAGTACTTC.